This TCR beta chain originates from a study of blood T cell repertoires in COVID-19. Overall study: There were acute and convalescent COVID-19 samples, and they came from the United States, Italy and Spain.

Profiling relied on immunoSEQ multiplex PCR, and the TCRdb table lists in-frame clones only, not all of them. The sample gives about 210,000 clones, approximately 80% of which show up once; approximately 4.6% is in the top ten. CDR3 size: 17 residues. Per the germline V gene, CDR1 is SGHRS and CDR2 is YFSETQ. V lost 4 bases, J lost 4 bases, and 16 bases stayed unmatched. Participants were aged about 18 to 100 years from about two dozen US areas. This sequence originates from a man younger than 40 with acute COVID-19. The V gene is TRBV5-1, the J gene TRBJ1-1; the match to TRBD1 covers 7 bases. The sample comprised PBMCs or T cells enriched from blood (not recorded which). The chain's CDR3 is CASSEQAGGGLGTEAFF. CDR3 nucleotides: TGCGCCAGCAGCGAACAAGCCGGAGGGGGCTTAGGCACTGAAGCTTTCTTT. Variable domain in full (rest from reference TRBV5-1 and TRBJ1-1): KAGVTQTPRYLIKTRGQQVTLSCSPISGHRSVSWYQQTPGQGLQFLFEYFSETQRNKGNFPGRFSGRQFSNSRSEMNVSTLELGDSALYLCASSEQAGGGLGTEAFFGQGTRLTVV.